Listed below are T cell receptor beta chains from one sample, sequenced in a study of T cells in localized non-small cell lung cancer. Method: immunoSEQ multiplex PCR; TCRdb's copy keeps in-frame clones and lacks some. The sample lists about 48,000 clones; approximately 75% were seen once. Here the sequenced sample was peripheral blood, taken before any cancer treatment. The receptors stem from a man aged 35 to 69 with stage I squamous cell lung carcinoma. The CDR3 runs from the conserved cysteine through the conserved F or W. The D gene is left open where the match is weak. Only some rows state a clone size, as once, few, many or a class for expanded clones.

D	size	J	V	CDR3	DNA
TRBD1	NA	TRBJ2-3	TRBV6-5	CASSFGTGGDTQYF	TGTGCCAGCAGTTTTGGGACAGGGGGAGATACGCAGTATTTT
NA	NA	TRBJ2-1	TRBV7-3	CASSPLGNNEQFF	TGTGCCAGCAGCCCACTGGGGAACAATGAGCAGTTCTTC
NA	NA	TRBJ1-1	TRBV28	CASSLTYRRAEAFF	TGTGCCAGCAGTCTGACTTACAGGAGGGCTGAAGCTTTCTTT
NA	few	TRBJ1-1	TRBV7-3	CASSLTILGDTEAFF	TGTGCCAGCAGCTTAACAATACTCGGGGACACTGAAGCTTTCTTT
NA	NA	TRBJ2-2	TRBV9	CASSSSPDPTTGELFF	TGTGCCAGCAGCTCAAGTCCTGACCCCACTACCGGGGAGCTGTTTTTT
NA	NA	TRBJ1-2	TRBV10-3	CAISDAIEVGYTF	TGTGCCATCAGTGACGCCATCGAGGTTGGCTACACCTTC
NA	NA	TRBJ2-3	TRBV5-1	CASSLAGDTSTDTQYF	TGCGCCAGCAGCTTGGCCGGGGACACTAGCACAGATACGCAGTATTTT
NA	NA	TRBJ1-5	TRBV5-8	CASSLSHSNQPQHF	TGTGCCAGCAGCTTATCACATAGCAATCAGCCCCAGCATTTT
TRBD1	once	TRBJ2-7	TRBV7-2	CASSPRQGSSGEQYF	TGTGCCAGCAGCCCCCGACAGGGGAGTTCGGGGGAGCAGTACTTC
NA	NA	TRBJ1-5	TRBV12-5	CASGLGGHRGNQPQHF	TGTGCTAGTGGTTTGGGGGGCCACCGGGGCAATCAGCCCCAGCATTTT
TRBD2	once	TRBJ2-5	TRBV5-4	CASSWAGGKRTQYF	TGTGCCAGCAGCTGGGCGGGGGGAAAGAGAACCCAGTACTTC
NA	NA	TRBJ2-3	TRBV25-1	CASSEGAVDTQYF	TGTGCCAGCAGTGAAGGGGCGGTAGATACGCAGTATTTT
NA	NA	TRBJ2-7	TRBV5-1	CASTGQTSYEQYF	TGCGCCAGCACAGGGCAGACCTCCTACGAGCAGTACTTC
NA	NA	TRBJ1-1	TRBV5-6	CASSLVQWGNTEAFF	TGTGCCAGCAGCTTGGTGCAATGGGGGAACACTGAAGCTTTCTTT
TRBD2	NA	TRBJ2-3	TRBV7-2	CASSISGGVPDTQYF	TGTGCCAGCAGCATTAGCGGGGGGGTCCCAGATACGCAGTATTTT
NA	NA	TRBJ1-6	TRBV28	CASTAPGGLSPLHF	TGTGCCAGCACCGCCCCCGGTGGGTTATCACCCCTCCACTTT
NA	NA	TRBJ2-2	TRBV28	CASSSLVITGELFF	TGTGCCAGCAGTTCGTTGGTCATAACCGGGGAGCTGTTTTTT
NA	NA	TRBJ1-1	TRBV5-1	CASSLEGRVREAFF	TGCGCCAGCAGCTTGGAGGGCCGAGTAAGGGAAGCTTTCTTT
TRBD2	NA	TRBJ2-2	TRBV15	CATRGGANTGELFF	TGTGCCACCCGGGGGGGGGCGAACACCGGGGAGCTGTTTTTT
NA	NA	TRBJ1-6	TRBV13	CASSSFRGGNSPLHF	TGTGCCAGCAGCTCGTTCAGGGGAGGAAACTCACCCCTCCACTTT
TRBD1	NA	TRBJ2-7	TRBV27	CASRLRLNRGWDEQYF	TGTGCCAGCAGGCTTCGACTAAACAGGGGATGGGACGAGCAGTACTTC
NA	few	TRBJ2-7	TRBV2	CASRPDRGQRGNYEQYF	TGTGCCAGCAGGCCGGATCGGGGGCAGCGGGGAAACTACGAGCAGTACTTC
NA	few	TRBJ2-4	TRBV5-6	CASSLWAAPTSTQNIQYF	TGTGCCAGCAGCTTGTGGGCTGCTCCGACCTCAACTCAAAACATTCAGTACTTC
NA	NA	TRBJ2-1	TRBV5-4	CASSTQGTNEQFF	TGTGCCAGCTCTACCCAGGGGACCAATGAGCAGTTCTTC
NA	NA	TRBJ2-7	TRBV5-4	CASSPGDSYEQYF	TGTGCCAGCAGCCCAGGCGACAGCTACGAGCAGTACTTC
NA	NA	TRBJ2-2	TRBV7-6	CASSPVGAGELFF	TGTGCCAGCAGCCCAGTGGGGGCCGGGGAGCTGTTTTTT
NA	NA	TRBJ2-1	TRBV18	CASSPVQGPYNEQFF	TGTGCCAGCTCACCGGTCCAGGGACCCTACAATGAGCAGTTCTTC
NA	NA	TRBJ2-1	TRBV7-3	CASSPQTQGIDEQFF	TGTGCCAGCAGCCCGCAAACACAGGGTATCGATGAGCAGTTCTTC
NA	once	TRBJ1-2	TRBV7-3	CASSATGLYGYTF	TGTGCCAGCAGCGCCACAGGGTTATATGGCTACACCTTC
NA	NA	TRBJ1-1	TRBV7-2	CASMEQTNTEAFF	TGTGCCAGCATGGAGCAGACCAACACTGAAGCTTTCTTT
TRBD1	NA	TRBJ1-4	TRBV4-2	CASSQVYRGNEKLFF	TGTGCCAGCAGCCAAGTATACAGGGGTAATGAAAAACTGTTTTTT
NA	few	TRBJ1-2	TRBV19	CASSMSGRAGGYTF	TGTGCCAGTAGTATGAGCGGCAGGGCAGGCGGCTACACCTTC
NA	NA	TRBJ1-1	TRBV11-2	CASSRGQNTEAFF	TGTGCCAGCAGTCGAGGGCAGAACACTGAAGCTTTCTTT
NA	NA	TRBJ1-6	TRBV28	CASVQGQSPLHF	TGTGCCAGCGTACAGGGTCAATCACCCCTCCACTTT
NA	NA	TRBJ1-5	TRBV15	CATSRAPLGKGQPQHF	TGTGCCACCAGCAGAGCCCCTCTGGGGAAAGGTCAGCCCCAGCATTTT
TRBD1	few	TRBJ1-1	TRBV5-4	CASSQLTGGLNTEAFF	TGTGCCAGCAGCCAACTGACAGGGGGCCTGAACACTGAAGCTTTCTTT
NA	NA	TRBJ1-2	TRBV18	CASSPERAHGYTF	TGTGCCAGCTCACCAGAGAGGGCCCATGGCTACACCTTC
NA	once	TRBJ1-5	TRBV6-5	CASSYSGDSNQPQHF	TGTGCCAGCAGTTACTCGGGAGATAGCAATCAGCCCCAGCATTTT
NA	NA	TRBJ2-5	TRBV5-1	CASSPRSGTQYF	TGCGCCAGCAGCCCCAGGTCAGGGACCCAGTACTTC
TRBD1	NA	TRBJ1-2	TRBV7-3	CASSVQGAGGYTF	TGTGCCAGCAGCGTCCAGGGGGCAGGTGGCTACACCTTC
NA	NA	TRBJ2-7	TRBV9	CASSVGDALDDEQYF	TGTGCCAGCAGCGTAGGGGACGCTTTGGATGACGAGCAGTACTTC
TRBD2	NA	TRBJ2-1	TRBV7-2	CASSLDPSGDNEQFF	TGTGCCAGCAGCTTAGACCCTAGCGGGGACAATGAGCAGTTCTTC
NA	NA	TRBJ1-2	TRBV4-2	CASSQELAGNYGYTF	TGTGCCAGCAGCCAAGAACTTGCAGGGAATTATGGCTACACCTTC
NA	once	TRBJ2-3	TRBV28	CASSLVQGRGTDTQYF	TGTGCCAGCAGTTTAGTGCAGGGGAGGGGTACAGATACGCAGTATTTT
NA	NA	TRBJ1-3	TRBV18	CASSLRTDADGNTIYF	TGTGCCAGCTCATTACGGACGGACGCGGACGGAAACACCATATATTTT
NA	NA	TRBJ1-5	TRBV5-1	CASSLEGYSNQPQHF	TGCGCCAGCAGCTTGGAAGGGTATAGCAATCAGCCCCAGCATTTT
NA	NA	TRBJ1-1	TRBV27	CASSLSALNTEAFF	TGTGCCAGCAGTTTATCCGCCTTGAACACTGAAGCTTTCTTT
TRBD1	NA	TRBJ1-2	TRBV6-5	CASSYSEGARGYTF	TGTGCCAGCAGTTACTCTGAGGGGGCACGGGGCTACACCTTC
NA	NA	TRBJ2-1	TRBV4-1	CASSQVRGKSYNEQFF	TGCGCCAGCAGCCAAGTCCGGGGAAAGAGCTACAATGAGCAGTTCTTC
NA	NA	TRBJ2-2	TRBV30	CAWSRLPRGTGELFF	TGTGCCTGGAGCCGGCTGCCGCGGGGCACCGGGGAGCTGTTTTTT
NA	NA	TRBJ2-2	TRBV11-3	CASSLERGQAGELFF	TGTGCCAGCAGCTTAGAAAGGGGTCAGGCCGGGGAGCTGTTTTTT
NA	NA	TRBJ1-3	TRBV6-6	CASSYKGPAEGHTIYF	TGTGCCAGCAGTTACAAGGGCCCAGCAGAGGGGCACACCATATATTTT
NA	NA	TRBJ1-3	TRBV9	CASSVEGRGSGNTIYF	TGTGCCAGCAGCGTCGAGGGGCGAGGTTCTGGAAACACCATATATTTT